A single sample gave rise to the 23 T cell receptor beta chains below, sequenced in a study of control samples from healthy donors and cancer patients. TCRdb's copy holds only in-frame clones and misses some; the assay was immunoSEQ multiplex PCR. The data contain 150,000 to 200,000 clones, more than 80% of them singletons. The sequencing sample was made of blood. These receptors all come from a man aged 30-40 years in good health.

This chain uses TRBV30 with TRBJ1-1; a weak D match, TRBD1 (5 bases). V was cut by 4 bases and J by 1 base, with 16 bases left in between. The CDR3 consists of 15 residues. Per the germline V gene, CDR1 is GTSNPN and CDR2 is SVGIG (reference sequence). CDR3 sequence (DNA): TGTGCCTGGACAATGCACCCCGGGGCGAACACTGAAGCTTTCTTT. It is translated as CAWTMHPGANTEAFF.

The CDR3 DNA is TGTGCCTGGAGTCCCCCTGGGGGACTTAACGAAAAACTGTTTTTT. This sequence encodes CAWSPPGGLNEKLFF. V is TRBV30 and J is TRBJ1-4, with a possible D match to TRBD1 (5 bases). V was pared by 2 bases and J by 8 bases, with 18 bases between. The CDR3 is 15 amino acids. Germline values: CDR1 GTSNPN, CDR2 SVGIG (reference sequence).

Here the CDR3 reads CASSLLGWNQPQHF. The CDR3 DNA reads as TGTGCCAGCAGTTTATTGGGATGGAATCAGCCCCAGCATTTT. This chain joins TRBV28 and TRBJ1-5; no clear D. Trimming left V 1 base short and J 4 bases short, with 8 bases between. The germline V gene encodes CDR1 MDHEN and CDR2 SYDVKM. CDR3 length: 14 amino acids. Full variable domain (remainder filled in from reference TRBV28 and TRBJ1-5): DVKVTQSSRYLVKRTGEKVFLECVQDMDHENMFWYRQDPGLGLRLIYFSYDVKMKEKGDIPEGYSVSREKKERFSLILESASTNQTSMYLCASSLLGWNQPQHFGDGTRLSIL.

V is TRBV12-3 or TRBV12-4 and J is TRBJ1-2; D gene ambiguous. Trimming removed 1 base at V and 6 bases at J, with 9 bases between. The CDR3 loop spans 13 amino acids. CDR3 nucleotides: TGTGCCAGCAGTTTAGGGCTGGGGAATGGCTACACCTTC. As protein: CASSLGLGNGYTF.

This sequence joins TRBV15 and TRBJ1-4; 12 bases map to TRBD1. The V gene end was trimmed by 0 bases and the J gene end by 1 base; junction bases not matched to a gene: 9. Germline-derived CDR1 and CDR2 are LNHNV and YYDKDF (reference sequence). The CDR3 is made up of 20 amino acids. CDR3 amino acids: CATSRDRDRGRGLTNEKLFF. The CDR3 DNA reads TGTGCCACCAGCAGAGACCGGGACAGGGGGCGCGGGTTAACTAATGAAAAACTGTTTTTT.

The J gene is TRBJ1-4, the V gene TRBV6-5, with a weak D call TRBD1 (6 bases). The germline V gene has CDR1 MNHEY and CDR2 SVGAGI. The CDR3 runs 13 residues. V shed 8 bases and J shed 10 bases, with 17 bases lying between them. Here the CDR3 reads CASSTGISGKLFF. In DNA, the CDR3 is TGTGCCAGCTCCACAGGGATCAGCGGAAAACTGTTTTTT.

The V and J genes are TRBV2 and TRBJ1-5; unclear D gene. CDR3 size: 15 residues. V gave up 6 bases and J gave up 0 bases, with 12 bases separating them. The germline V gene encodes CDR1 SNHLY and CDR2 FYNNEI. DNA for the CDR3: TGTGCCAGCAGGCGCCGGGATAATAGCAATCAGCCCCAGCATTTT. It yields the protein CASRRRDNSNQPQHF.

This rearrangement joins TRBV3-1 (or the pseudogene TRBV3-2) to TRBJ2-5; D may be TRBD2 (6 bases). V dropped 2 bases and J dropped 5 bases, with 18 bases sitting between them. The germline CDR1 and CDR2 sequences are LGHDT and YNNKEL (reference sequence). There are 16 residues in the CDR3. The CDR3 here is CASSQSPTSLGETQYF. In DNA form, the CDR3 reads TGTGCCAGCAGCCAAAGTCCTACTAGCCTCGGGGAGACCCAGTACTTC.

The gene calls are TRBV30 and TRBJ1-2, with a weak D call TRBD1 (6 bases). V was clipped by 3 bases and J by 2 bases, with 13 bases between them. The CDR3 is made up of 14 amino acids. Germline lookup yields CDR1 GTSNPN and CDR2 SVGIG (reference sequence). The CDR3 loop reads CAWRRTGLNYGYTF. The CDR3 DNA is TGTGCCTGGAGGCGCACAGGGCTGAACTATGGCTACACCTTC.

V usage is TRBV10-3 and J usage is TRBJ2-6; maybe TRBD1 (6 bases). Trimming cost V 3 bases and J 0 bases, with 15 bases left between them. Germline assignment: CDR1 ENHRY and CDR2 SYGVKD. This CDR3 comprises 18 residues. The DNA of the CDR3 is TGTGCCATCAGTGACTGGGGGCCGCTTTTCTCTGGGGCCAACGTCCTGACTTTC. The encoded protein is CAISDWGPLFSGANVLTF.

The CDR3 DNA is TGTGCCAGCAGCCTTAGCGGGGGGCCATATGGTGAGCAGTTCTTC. Its protein is CASSLSGGPYGEQFF. This chain joins TRBV6-2 or TRBV6-3 and TRBJ2-1; the match to TRBD2 covers 10 bases. J gave up 9 bases and V 6 bases, and 11 bases lay outside the gene matches. From germline, CDR1 is MNHEY and CDR2 SVGEGT. The CDR3 is 15 amino acids.

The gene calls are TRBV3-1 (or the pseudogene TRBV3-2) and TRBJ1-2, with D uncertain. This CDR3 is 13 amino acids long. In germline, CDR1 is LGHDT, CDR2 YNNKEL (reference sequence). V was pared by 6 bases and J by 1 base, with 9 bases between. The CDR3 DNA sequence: TGTGCCAGCAGTATCGACATTAACTATGGCTACACCTTC. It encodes CASSIDINYGYTF.

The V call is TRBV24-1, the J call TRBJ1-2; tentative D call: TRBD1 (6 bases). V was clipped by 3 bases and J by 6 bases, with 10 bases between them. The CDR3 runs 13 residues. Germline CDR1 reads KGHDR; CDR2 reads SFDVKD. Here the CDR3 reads CATSDVSGDGYTF. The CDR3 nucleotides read TGTGCCACCAGTGATGTGTCAGGGGATGGCTACACCTTC.

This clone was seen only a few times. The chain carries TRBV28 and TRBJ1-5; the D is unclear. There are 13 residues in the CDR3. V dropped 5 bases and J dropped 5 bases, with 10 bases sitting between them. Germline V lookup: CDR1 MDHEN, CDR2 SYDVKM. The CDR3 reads CASSGDSYQPQHF. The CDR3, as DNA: TGTGCCAGCAGTGGAGACTCCTATCAGCCCCAGCATTTT.

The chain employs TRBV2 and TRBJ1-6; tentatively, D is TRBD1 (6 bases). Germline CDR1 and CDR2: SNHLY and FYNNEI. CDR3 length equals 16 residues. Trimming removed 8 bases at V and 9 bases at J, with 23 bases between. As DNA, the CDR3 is TGTGCCAGCCAACTAAGGGGGGCCCGCGATTTTTCACCCCTCCACTTT. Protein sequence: CASQLRGARDFSPLHF.

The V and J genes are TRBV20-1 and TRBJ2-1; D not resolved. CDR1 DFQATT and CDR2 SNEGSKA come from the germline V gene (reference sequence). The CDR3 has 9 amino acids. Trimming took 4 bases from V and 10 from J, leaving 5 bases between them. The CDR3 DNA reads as TGCAGTGCTACAAAAGAGCAGTTCTTC. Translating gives CSATKEQFF.

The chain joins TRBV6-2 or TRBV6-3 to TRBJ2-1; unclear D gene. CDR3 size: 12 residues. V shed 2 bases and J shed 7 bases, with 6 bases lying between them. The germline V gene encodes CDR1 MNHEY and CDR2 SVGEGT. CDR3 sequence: CASSYGWNEQFF. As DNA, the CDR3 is TGTGCCAGCAGTTACGGCTGGAATGAGCAGTTCTTC.

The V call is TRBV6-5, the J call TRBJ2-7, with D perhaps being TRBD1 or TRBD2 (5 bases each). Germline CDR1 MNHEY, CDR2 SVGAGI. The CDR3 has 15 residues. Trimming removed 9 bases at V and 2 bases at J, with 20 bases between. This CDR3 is CASKGSGTVPYEQYF. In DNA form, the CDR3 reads TGTGCCAGTAAGGGTTCGGGGACGGTTCCCTACGAGCAGTACTTC.

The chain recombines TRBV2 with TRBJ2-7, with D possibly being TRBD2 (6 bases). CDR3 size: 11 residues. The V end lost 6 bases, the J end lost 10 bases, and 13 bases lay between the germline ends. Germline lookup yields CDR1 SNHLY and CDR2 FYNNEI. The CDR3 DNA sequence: TGTGCCAGCAGGGCACCCGGGACTCAGTACTTC. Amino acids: CASRAPGTQYF.

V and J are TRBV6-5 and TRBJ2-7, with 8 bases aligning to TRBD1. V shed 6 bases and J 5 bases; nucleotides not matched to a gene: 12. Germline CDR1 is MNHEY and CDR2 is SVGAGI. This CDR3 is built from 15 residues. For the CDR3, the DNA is TGTGCCAGCAGCCGCCTTGGACAGGGAGTCCACGAGCAGTACTTC. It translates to CASSRLGQGVHEQYF.

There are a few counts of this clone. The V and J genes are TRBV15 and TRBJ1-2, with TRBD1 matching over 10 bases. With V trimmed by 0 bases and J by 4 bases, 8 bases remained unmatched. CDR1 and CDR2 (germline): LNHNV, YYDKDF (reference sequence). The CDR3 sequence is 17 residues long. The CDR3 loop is CATSRERGWDRGYGYTF. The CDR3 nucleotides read TGTGCCACCAGCAGAGAGAGGGGCTGGGACAGGGGCTATGGCTACACCTTC.

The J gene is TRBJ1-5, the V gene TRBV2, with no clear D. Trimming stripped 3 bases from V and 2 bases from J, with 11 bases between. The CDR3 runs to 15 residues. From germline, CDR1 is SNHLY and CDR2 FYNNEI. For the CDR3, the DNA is TGTGCCAGCAGTGATCCGCATATAGGCAATCAGCCCCAGCATTTT. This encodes CASSDPHIGNQPQHF.

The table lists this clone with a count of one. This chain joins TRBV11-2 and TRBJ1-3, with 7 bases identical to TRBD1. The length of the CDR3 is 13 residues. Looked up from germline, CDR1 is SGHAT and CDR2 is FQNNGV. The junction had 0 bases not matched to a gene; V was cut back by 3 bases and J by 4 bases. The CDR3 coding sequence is TGTGCCAGCAGCTTGGGACAGGGAAACACCATATATTTT. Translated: CASSLGQGNTIYF.